Listed below are T cell receptor beta chains from one sample, sequenced in a study of T cell responses to AZD1222 COVID-19 vaccine. Measured with immunoSEQ multiplex PCR; TCRdb has only the in-frame clones, and not every one. Among around 110,000 clones, 80% to 90% were seen once, and the ten largest hold 3% to 4%. Specimen: peripheral blood, collected on day 0 of MenACWY control vaccination. These receptors were obtained from an adult in good health. The CDR3 runs from the conserved cysteine through the conserved F or W. The order of the fields is CDR3 length, clone size, D gene, J gene, V gene, CDR3 DNA, CDR3 protein. The D gene is left open where the match is weak. Some rows mark clone size as missing; the rest say once, few, many or name a class of expanded clone.

len: 12; abundance: NA; d_gene: NA; j_gene: TRBJ2-5; v_gene: TRBV3-1/TRBV3-2; CDR3nt: TGTGCCAGCAGCCGAGCCCATGCGACCCAGTACTTC; CDR3aa: CASSRAHATQYF
len: 17; abundance: NA; d_gene: TRBD2; j_gene: TRBJ2-1; v_gene: TRBV5-8; CDR3nt: TGTGCCAGCAGCAGGGCGCCGACTAGCGGGGGGTGGAATGAGCAGTTCTTC; CDR3aa: CASSRAPTSGGWNEQFF
len: 13; abundance: NA; d_gene: TRBD1; j_gene: TRBJ1-1; v_gene: TRBV27; CDR3nt: TGTGCCAGCAGTTTGGCAGGGGGTAGTTCAGCTTTCTTT; CDR3aa: CASSLAGGSSAFF
len: 15; abundance: NA; d_gene: NA; j_gene: TRBJ1-1; v_gene: TRBV7-2; CDR3nt: TGTGCCAGCAGCTTAGCCACAGGGTCGAACACTGAAGCTTTCTTT; CDR3aa: CASSLATGSNTEAFF
len: 13; abundance: NA; d_gene: TRBD1; j_gene: TRBJ1-6; v_gene: TRBV30; CDR3nt: TGTGCCTGGAAAACAGGGGACAATTCACCCCTCCACTTT; CDR3aa: CAWKTGDNSPLHF
len: 14; abundance: NA; d_gene: NA; j_gene: TRBJ1-2; v_gene: TRBV5-1; CDR3nt: TGCGCCAGCTCCCTAGGGGGGGAAGACTATGGCTACACCTTC; CDR3aa: CASSLGGEDYGYTF
len: 15; abundance: NA; d_gene: NA; j_gene: TRBJ2-3; v_gene: TRBV7-9; CDR3nt: TGTGCCAGCAGCTTAGCCACTGGCCGCACAGATACGCAGTATTTT; CDR3aa: CASSLATGRTDTQYF
len: 15; abundance: few; d_gene: TRBD1; j_gene: TRBJ1-6; v_gene: TRBV2; CDR3nt: TGTGCCAGCAGTCGACAGGGGGCTGATAATTCACCCCTCCACTTT; CDR3aa: CASSRQGADNSPLHF
len: 12; abundance: NA; d_gene: TRBD2; j_gene: TRBJ2-1; v_gene: TRBV6-6; CDR3nt: TGTGCCAGCAGTCCTAGCGGGGGGGAGCAGTTCTTC; CDR3aa: CASSPSGGEQFF
len: 16; abundance: NA; d_gene: NA; j_gene: TRBJ2-3; v_gene: TRBV10-3; CDR3nt: TGTGCCATCAGTGAGTCCACGGCAGACACCACAGATACGCAGTATTTT; CDR3aa: CAISESTADTTDTQYF
len: 12; abundance: NA; d_gene: NA; j_gene: TRBJ2-3; v_gene: TRBV29-1; CDR3nt: TGCAGCGTTGAGCGGGGCACAGATACGCAGTATTTT; CDR3aa: CSVERGTDTQYF